Included here is one T cell receptor beta chain sequence, with context. The entry originates in a study of shared clonotypes between healthy human individuals. The CDR3 consists of 17 residues. CDR1 KGHSH and CDR2 LQKENI come from the germline V gene. Assay used: immunoSEQ multiplex PCR; TCRdb lists only in-frame clones, some missing. The sample shows over a million clones, over 95% of them seen only once. Sequenced: naive CD4+ T cells sorted from blood. The subset here: CD45RA+ positively selected. The genes are TRBV18 and TRBJ2-5, with 10 positions matching TRBD1. The J call may be in error: the DNA end matches TRBJ2-7 better. This TCR was sampled from a man aged 30 to 39 in good health. The CDR3 reads CASSPLSGGQGFYEQYF. CDR3 in DNA: TGTGCCAGCTCACCCTTGTCCGGGGGACAGGGGTTCTACGAGCAGTACTTC.